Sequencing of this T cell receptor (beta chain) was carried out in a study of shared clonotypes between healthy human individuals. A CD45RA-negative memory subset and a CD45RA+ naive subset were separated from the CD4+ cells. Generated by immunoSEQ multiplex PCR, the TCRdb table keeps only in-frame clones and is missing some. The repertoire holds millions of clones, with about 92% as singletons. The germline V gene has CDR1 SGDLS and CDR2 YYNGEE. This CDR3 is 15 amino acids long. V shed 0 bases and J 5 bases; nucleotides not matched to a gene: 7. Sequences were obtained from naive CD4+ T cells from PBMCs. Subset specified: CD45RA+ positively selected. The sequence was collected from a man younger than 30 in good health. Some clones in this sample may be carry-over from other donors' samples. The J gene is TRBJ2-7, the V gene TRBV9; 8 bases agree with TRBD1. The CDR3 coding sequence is TGTGCCAGCAGCGTAGCAGGACAGGGATTCCACGAGCAGTACTTC. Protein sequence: CASSVAGQGFHEQYF.